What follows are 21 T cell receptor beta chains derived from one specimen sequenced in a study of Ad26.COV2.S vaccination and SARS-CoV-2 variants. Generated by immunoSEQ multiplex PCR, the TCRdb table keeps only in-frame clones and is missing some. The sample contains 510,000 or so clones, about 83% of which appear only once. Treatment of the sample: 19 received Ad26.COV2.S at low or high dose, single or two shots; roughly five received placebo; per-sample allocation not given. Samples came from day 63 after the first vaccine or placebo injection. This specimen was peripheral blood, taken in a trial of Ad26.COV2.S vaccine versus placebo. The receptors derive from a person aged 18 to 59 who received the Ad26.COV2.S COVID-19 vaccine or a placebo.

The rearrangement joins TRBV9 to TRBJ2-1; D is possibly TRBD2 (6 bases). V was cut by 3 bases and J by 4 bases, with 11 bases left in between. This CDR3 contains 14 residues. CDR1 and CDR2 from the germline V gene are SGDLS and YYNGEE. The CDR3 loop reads CASSERGTYNEQFF. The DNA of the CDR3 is TGTGCCAGCAGCGAAAGAGGGACTTACAATGAGCAGTTCTTC.

The CDR3 region is CASSLGPISYEQYF. Written as DNA, the CDR3 is TGTGCCAGCAGTTTAGGGCCTATCTCCTACGAGCAGTACTTC. V gene TRBV28 combines with J gene TRBJ2-7, with unresolved D. The V gene's germline CDR1 is MDHEN and CDR2 SYDVKM. Trimming took 2 bases from V and 0 from J, leaving 8 bases between them. The CDR3 runs 14 residues.

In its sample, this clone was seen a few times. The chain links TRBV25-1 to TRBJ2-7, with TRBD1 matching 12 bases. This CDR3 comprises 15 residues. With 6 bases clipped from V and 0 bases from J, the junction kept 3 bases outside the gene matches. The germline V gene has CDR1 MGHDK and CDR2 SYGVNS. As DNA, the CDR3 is TGTGCCAGCAGGGGGACAGGGGGCGGCTCCTACGAGCAGTACTTC. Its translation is CASRGTGGGSYEQYF.

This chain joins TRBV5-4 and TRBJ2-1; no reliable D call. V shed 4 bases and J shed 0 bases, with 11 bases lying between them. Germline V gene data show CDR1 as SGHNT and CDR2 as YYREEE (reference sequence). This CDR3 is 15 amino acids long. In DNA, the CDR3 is TGTGCCAGCAGCCCCCCCCCTCTCTCCTACAATGAGCAGTTCTTC. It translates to CASSPPPLSYNEQFF.

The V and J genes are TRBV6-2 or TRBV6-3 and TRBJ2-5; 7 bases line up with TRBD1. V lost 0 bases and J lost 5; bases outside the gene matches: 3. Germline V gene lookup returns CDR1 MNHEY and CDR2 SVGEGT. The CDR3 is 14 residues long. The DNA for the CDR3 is TGTGCCAGCAGTTACTCCCAGACAGGGGAGACCCAGTACTTC. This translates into CASSYSQTGETQYF.

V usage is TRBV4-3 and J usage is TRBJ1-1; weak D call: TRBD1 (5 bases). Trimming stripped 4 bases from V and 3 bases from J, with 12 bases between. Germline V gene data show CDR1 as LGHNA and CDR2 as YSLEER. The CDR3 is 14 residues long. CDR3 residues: CASSPGTEYTEAFF. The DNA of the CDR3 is TGCGCCAGCAGCCCCGGGACGGAATACACTGAAGCTTTCTTT.

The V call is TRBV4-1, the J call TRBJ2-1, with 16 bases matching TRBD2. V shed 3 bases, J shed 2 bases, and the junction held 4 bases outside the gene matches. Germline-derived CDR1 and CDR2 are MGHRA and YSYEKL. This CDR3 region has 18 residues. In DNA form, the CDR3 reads TGCGCCAGCAGCCACGGGACTAGCGGGAGGGCCCCCTACAATGAGCAGTTCTTC. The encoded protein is CASSHGTSGRAPYNEQFF.

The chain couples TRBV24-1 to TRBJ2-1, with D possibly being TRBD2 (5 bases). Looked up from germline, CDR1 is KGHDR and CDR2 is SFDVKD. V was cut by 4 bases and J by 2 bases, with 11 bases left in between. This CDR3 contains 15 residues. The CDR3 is CATSEAGLTYNEQFF. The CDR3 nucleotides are TGTGCCACCAGTGAGGCGGGTTTAACCTACAATGAGCAGTTCTTC.

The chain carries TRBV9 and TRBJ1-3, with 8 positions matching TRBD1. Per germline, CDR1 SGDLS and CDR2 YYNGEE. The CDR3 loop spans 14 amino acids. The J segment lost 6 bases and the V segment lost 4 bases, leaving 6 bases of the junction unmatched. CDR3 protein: CASSTMDRENTIYF. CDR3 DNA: TGTGCCAGCAGCACCATGGACAGGGAAAACACCATATATTTT.

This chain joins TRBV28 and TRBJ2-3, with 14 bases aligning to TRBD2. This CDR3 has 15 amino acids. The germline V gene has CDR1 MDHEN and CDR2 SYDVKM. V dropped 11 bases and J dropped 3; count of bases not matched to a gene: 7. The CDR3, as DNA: TGTGCCTCAGGCAGGACTAGCGGGAGGACAGATACGCAGTATTTT. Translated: CASGRTSGRTDTQYF.

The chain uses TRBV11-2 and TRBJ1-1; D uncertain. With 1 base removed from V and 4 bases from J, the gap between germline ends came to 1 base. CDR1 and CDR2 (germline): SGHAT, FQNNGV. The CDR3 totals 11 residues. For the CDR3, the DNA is TGTGCCAGCAGCTTAGGCACTGAAGCTTTCTTT. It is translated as CASSLGTEAFF.

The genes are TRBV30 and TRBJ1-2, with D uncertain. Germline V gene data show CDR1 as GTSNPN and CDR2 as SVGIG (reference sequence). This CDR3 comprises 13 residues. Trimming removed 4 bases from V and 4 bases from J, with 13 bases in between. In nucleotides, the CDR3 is TGTGCCTGGACCGGCGTCCGATCCTATGGCTACACCTTC. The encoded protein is CAWTGVRSYGYTF. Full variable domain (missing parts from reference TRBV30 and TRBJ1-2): SQTIHQWPATLVQPVGSPLSLECTVEGTSNPNLYWYRQAAGRGLQLLFYSVGIGQISSEVPQNLSASRPQDRQFILSSKKLLLSDSGFYLCAWTGVRSYGYTFGSGTRLTVV.

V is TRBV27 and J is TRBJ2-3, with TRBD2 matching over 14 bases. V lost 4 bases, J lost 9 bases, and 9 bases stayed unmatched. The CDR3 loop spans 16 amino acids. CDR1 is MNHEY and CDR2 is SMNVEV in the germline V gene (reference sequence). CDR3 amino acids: CASSSGLAGGRGTQYF. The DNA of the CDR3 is TGTGCCAGCAGTTCCGGACTAGCGGGGGGACGGGGAACGCAGTATTTT.

The CDR3 nucleotides read TGTGCCAGCAGCTTCGCTCGGGGCGATGCCGGGGAGCTGTTTTTT. Encoded protein: CASSFARGDAGELFF. V and J are TRBV7-8 and TRBJ2-2; possibly TRBD1 or TRBD2 for D (5 bases each). V was cut by 3 bases and J by 6 bases, with 14 bases left in between. CDR1 and CDR2 from the germline V gene are SGHVS and FQNEAQ. This CDR3 spans 15 amino acids.

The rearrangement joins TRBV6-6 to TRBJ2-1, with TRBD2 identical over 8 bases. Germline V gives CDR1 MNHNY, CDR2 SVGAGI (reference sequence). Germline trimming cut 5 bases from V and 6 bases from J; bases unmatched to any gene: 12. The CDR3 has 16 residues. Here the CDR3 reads CASSHTPGLEANEQFF. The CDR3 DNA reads TGTGCCAGCAGTCACACTCCGGGACTAGAGGCCAATGAGCAGTTCTTC.

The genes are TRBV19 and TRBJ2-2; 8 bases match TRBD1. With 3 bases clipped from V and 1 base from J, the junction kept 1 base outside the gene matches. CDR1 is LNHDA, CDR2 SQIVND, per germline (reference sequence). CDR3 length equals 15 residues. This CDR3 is CASSMTGVNTGELFF. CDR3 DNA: TGTGCCAGTAGTATGACAGGGGTGAACACCGGGGAGCTGTTTTTT.

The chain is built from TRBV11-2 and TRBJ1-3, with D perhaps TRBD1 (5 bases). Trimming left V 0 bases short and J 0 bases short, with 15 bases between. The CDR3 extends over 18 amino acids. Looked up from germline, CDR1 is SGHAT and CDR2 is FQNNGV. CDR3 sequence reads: CASSLDGVGARSGNTIYF. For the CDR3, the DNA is TGTGCCAGCAGCTTAGATGGTGTAGGGGCACGCTCTGGAAACACCATATATTTT.

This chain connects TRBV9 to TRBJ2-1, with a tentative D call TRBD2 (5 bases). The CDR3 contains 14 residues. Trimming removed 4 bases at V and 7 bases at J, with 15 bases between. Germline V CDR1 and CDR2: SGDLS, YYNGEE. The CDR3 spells CASSPLGGRNEQFF. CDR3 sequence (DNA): TGTGCCAGCAGCCCCCTCGGCGGGCGGAATGAGCAGTTCTTC.

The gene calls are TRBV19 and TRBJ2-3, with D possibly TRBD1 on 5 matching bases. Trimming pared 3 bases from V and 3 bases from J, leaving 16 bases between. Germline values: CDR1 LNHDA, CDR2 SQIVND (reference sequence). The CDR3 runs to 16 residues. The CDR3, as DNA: TGTGCCAGTAGTATCGGCCGCAGGGCAGCGACAGATACGCAGTATTTT. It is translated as CASSIGRRAATDTQYF.

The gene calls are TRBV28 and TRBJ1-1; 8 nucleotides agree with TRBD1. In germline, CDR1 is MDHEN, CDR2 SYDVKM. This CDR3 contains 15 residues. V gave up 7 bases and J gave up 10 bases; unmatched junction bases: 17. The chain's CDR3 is CASTLTNTVGTGAFF. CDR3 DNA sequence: TGTGCCAGCACCCTGACTAATACAGTGGGGACAGGAGCTTTCTTT. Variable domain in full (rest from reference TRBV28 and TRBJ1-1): DVKVTQSSRYLVKRTGEKVFLECVQDMDHENMFWYRQDPGLGLRLIYFSYDVKMKEKGDIPEGYSVSREKKERFSLILESASTNQTSMYLCASTLTNTVGTGAFFGQGTRLTVV.

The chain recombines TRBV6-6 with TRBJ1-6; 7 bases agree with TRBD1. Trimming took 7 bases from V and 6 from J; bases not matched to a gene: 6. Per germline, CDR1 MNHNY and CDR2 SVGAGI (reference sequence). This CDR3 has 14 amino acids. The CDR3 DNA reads TGTGCCAGCAACCCCCCAGGGGGTAATTCACCCCTCCACTTT. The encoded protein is CASNPPGGNSPLHF.